The sequence of this T cell receptor beta chain was determined in a study of blood T cell repertoires in COVID-19 (dated by TCRdb to about 2020). About the investigation overall: Collaborator samples came from the United States, Italy and Spain and covered acute and convalescent phases of COVID-19. The material from the prospective study consisted of cDNA or gDNA derived from T cells, B-cell-depleted T cells, or PBMCs. A freely available public database, intended as a resource for researchers studying the immune response to SARS-CoV-2, is where the repertoires were released. The samples were drawn from the first 160 participants of the ongoing ImmuneRACE study and from 950 to 1,500 subjects provided by 6 global collaborators. HLA class I and class II types, where available, came from metadata supplied by the sample provider rather than from assay-based typing. Nearly every sample came with metadata listing a de-identified subject ID, COVID-19 status, age in years and sex. The dataset comprised deeply sampled blood TCRbeta repertoires from subjects exposed to, actively infected with, or recovered from COVID-19. Results the study describes overall, beyond this receptor: The quantity of clinical and demographic metadata differed by source and by participant and was supplied without curation.

V drops 6 bases and J drops 2 bases, leaving 13 bases in between. The CDR3, from cysteine to phenylalanine, totals 14 residues. Only the CDR3 region is kept as DNA, spanning 42 bases read in frame from base 1. From the germline V gene, CDR1 is MNHEY and CDR2 is SVGAGI. In the prospective study, participants were roughly 18 to 90 years old, resided in about two dozen geographic areas of the United States, and were enrolled through a virtual design. Cohort assignment in the prospective study relied on participant-reported clinical history from a screening survey and a study questionnaire. ImmuneRACE Cohort 3 recovered participants were defined by two consecutive negative NP/OP PCR tests, healthcare professional clearance, or symptom resolution. In the prospective study, whole blood, serum and a nasopharyngeal or oropharyngeal swab were collected from each participant by mobile phlebotomists. Over an approximately 2-month period, participants in the prospective study had the option of providing additional blood draws and questionnaires. Prospective study blood samples were shipped either frozen or at room temperature before DNA extraction.

Of note for this clone: The antigen this receptor binds is unknown. Per-base quality was not reported, and no clone a single base away is much larger than it.

The immunoSEQ Assay, a bias-controlled multiplex PCR, was used to amplify TCRbeta CDR3 regions from genomic DNA. The paper's processing steps were these. Nucleated cell counts per sample were estimated from amplification of reference gene primers within the assay. Sequence reads were collapsed and filtered to measure the absolute abundance of every unique TCRbeta CDR3 rearrangement. For each sample, productive Simpson clonality was calculated as the square root of Simpson's diversity index over productive rearrangements. TCRdb stores this immuneACCESS table with in-frame sequences only. Part of the clones is absent; in the studies checked, under half of the shortfall reflects unresolved V genes, and no reason is known for the rest. V and J calls and clone size are as listed in that table; D and trimming were resolved from the DNA. Recorded for this sample are roughly 180,000 clones; approximately 81% of them occurred a single time. The ten largest make up approximately 18% of the sample.

The V and J genes are TRBV6-5 and TRBJ1-2; no D segment can be confidently identified. Sequenced: PBMCs or T cells enriched from blood (not recorded which). This receptor was identified in a man in his sixties who had recovered from COVID-19. In nucleotides, the sequence is TGTGCCAGCAGGCGGGGATCGGGGAACTATGGCTACACCTTC. It is translated as CASRRGSGNYGYTF.